The rows below give T cell receptor beta chains drawn from one sample of a study of graft-versus-host responses after intestinal transplantation. Only in-frame clones appear in the TCRdb table, and some are missing; sequencing was by immunoSEQ multiplex PCR. The sample lists 150,000 or so clones, about 93% occurring once. Antigens for these TCRs are unknown. The source was unstimulated CD4+ T cells sorted from spleen or lymph node cells, collected before intestinal transplant. The receptors derive from a human donor who received an intestinal transplant. Both conserved end residues are part of each CDR3. The D gene is left open where the match is weak. Where a row states a size, it is once, few, many or the class of an expanded clone; other rows omit it.

clone size: NA; V gene: TRBV25-1; D gene: NA; J gene: TRBJ2-7; CDR3 DNA: TGTGCCAGCAGTGCGATCAGCCGCCCCTACGAGCAGTACTTC; CDR3 protein: CASSAISRPYEQYF
clone size: NA; V gene: TRBV25-1; D gene: NA; J gene: TRBJ2-2; CDR3 DNA: TGTGCCAGCAGTGACCCTGGTTTCGGGGAGCTGTTTTTT; CDR3 protein: CASSDPGFGELFF
clone size: NA; V gene: TRBV10-3; D gene: NA; J gene: TRBJ2-3; CDR3 DNA: TGTGCCATCAGTGAGGCCGGGACGGGGAACACAGATACGCAGTATTTT; CDR3 protein: CAISEAGTGNTDTQYF
clone size: once; V gene: TRBV6-1; D gene: NA; J gene: TRBJ1-2; CDR3 DNA: TGTGCCAGCAGTGCCGGGACCAACTATGGCTACACCTTC; CDR3 protein: CASSAGTNYGYTF
clone size: NA; V gene: TRBV6-6; D gene: NA; J gene: TRBJ2-6; CDR3 DNA: TGTGCCAGCAGTCCAGGGCTCTCTGGGGCCAACGTCCTGACTTTC; CDR3 protein: CASSPGLSGANVLTF
clone size: NA; V gene: TRBV9; D gene: TRBD2; J gene: TRBJ2-7; CDR3 DNA: TGTGCCAGCAGCGTAGGGAAGCGGGAAGGGTACGAGCAGTACTTC; CDR3 protein: CASSVGKREGYEQYF
clone size: NA; V gene: TRBV30; D gene: NA; J gene: TRBJ1-1; CDR3 DNA: TGTGCCTGGATTCTGGGGTCCAACACTGAAGCTTTCTTT; CDR3 protein: CAWILGSNTEAFF
clone size: NA; V gene: TRBV28; D gene: NA; J gene: TRBJ2-3; CDR3 DNA: TGTGCCAGCAGCGTATGGAAGACAGATACGCAGTATTTT; CDR3 protein: CASSVWKTDTQYF
clone size: NA; V gene: TRBV19; D gene: TRBD2; J gene: TRBJ2-5; CDR3 DNA: TGTGCCAGTAGTATCGGGGGGGTCCAAGAGACCCAGTACTTC; CDR3 protein: CASSIGGVQETQYF
clone size: NA; V gene: TRBV7-6; D gene: NA; J gene: TRBJ2-7; CDR3 DNA: TGTGCCAGCAGCTCCGGAACAGGAGACGAGCAGTACTTC; CDR3 protein: CASSSGTGDEQYF
clone size: NA; V gene: TRBV4-2; D gene: NA; J gene: TRBJ1-6; CDR3 DNA: TGTGCCAGCAGCCGTGGGAGAAATTCACCCCTCCACTTT; CDR3 protein: CASSRGRNSPLHF
clone size: once; V gene: TRBV5-1; D gene: NA; J gene: TRBJ1-4; CDR3 DNA: TGCGCCAGCAGCTTGGTGGGAAATAATGAAAAACTGTTTTTT; CDR3 protein: CASSLVGNNEKLFF
clone size: NA; V gene: TRBV27; D gene: TRBD1; J gene: TRBJ2-1; CDR3 DNA: TGTGCCAGCAGACTTGGGACAGTTTTGACCTACAATGAGCAGTTCTTC; CDR3 protein: CASRLGTVLTYNEQFF
clone size: NA; V gene: TRBV28; D gene: TRBD1; J gene: TRBJ2-5; CDR3 DNA: TGTGCCAGCAGTTTACCGACAGGGAAAGAGACCCAGTACTTC; CDR3 protein: CASSLPTGKETQYF
clone size: NA; V gene: TRBV13; D gene: NA; J gene: TRBJ1-2; CDR3 DNA: TGTGCCAGCAGCCCGCCCTTAGGGCTTTATGGCTACACCTTC; CDR3 protein: CASSPPLGLYGYTF
clone size: NA; V gene: TRBV4-3; D gene: TRBD2; J gene: TRBJ2-1; CDR3 DNA: TGCGCCAGCAGCCAAGAGGGACTAGACAGCTCCTACAATGAGCAGTTCTTC; CDR3 protein: CASSQEGLDSSYNEQFF
clone size: NA; V gene: TRBV2; D gene: NA; J gene: TRBJ1-1; CDR3 DNA: TGTGCCAGCAGTTCCCTGGGACATCAGAACACTGAAGCTTTCTTT; CDR3 protein: CASSSLGHQNTEAFF
clone size: NA; V gene: TRBV15; D gene: TRBD2; J gene: TRBJ2-1; CDR3 DNA: TGTGCCACCAGCCCAGGACTAGTGTACAATGAGCAGTTCTTC; CDR3 protein: CATSPGLVYNEQFF
clone size: NA; V gene: TRBV30; D gene: TRBD1; J gene: TRBJ2-6; CDR3 DNA: TGTGCCTGGAGTAGTCAGGGGGCGGCTGGGGCCAACGTCCTGACTTTC; CDR3 protein: CAWSSQGAAGANVLTF
clone size: NA; V gene: TRBV14; D gene: TRBD2; J gene: TRBJ2-2; CDR3 DNA: TGTGCCAGCAGCCTTAGACTAGCGGGAAGGGGACCCACCGGGGAGCTGTTTTTT; CDR3 protein: CASSLRLAGRGPTGELFF
clone size: NA; V gene: TRBV7-2; D gene: TRBD2; J gene: TRBJ2-1; CDR3 DNA: TGTGTCAGCAGCTTAGTGCGTCATGAGACTAGCTCAAACAATGAGCAGTTCTTC; CDR3 protein: CVSSLVRHETSSNNEQFF
clone size: NA; V gene: TRBV5-4; D gene: NA; J gene: TRBJ2-7; CDR3 DNA: TGTGCCAGCAGCTCCCGGAGGGGGGATTACGAGCAGTACTTC; CDR3 protein: CASSSRRGDYEQYF
clone size: NA; V gene: TRBV7-9; D gene: NA; J gene: TRBJ2-7; CDR3 DNA: TGTGCCAGCAGCTTAGCGGCAGGGGGGCCTCGAGAGCAGTACTTC; CDR3 protein: CASSLAAGGPREQYF
clone size: NA; V gene: TRBV27; D gene: TRBD1; J gene: TRBJ1-6; CDR3 DNA: TGTGCCAGCAGTACACGACAGGGGGCGAGAGGCAAATCACCCCTCCACTTT; CDR3 protein: CASSTRQGARGKSPLHF
clone size: NA; V gene: TRBV6-5; D gene: TRBD2; J gene: TRBJ2-7; CDR3 DNA: TGTGCCACCAGAGGGGTTGGACTAGCCACCTACGAGCAGTACTTC; CDR3 protein: CATRGVGLATYEQYF
clone size: NA; V gene: TRBV5-4; D gene: NA; J gene: TRBJ2-3; CDR3 DNA: TGTGCCAGTACCCCGGGACAAAAAGAGGATACGCAGTATTTT; CDR3 protein: CASTPGQKEDTQYF
clone size: NA; V gene: TRBV7-3; D gene: TRBD2; J gene: TRBJ2-1; CDR3 DNA: TGTGCCAGCAGCCCGGGACTAGCGGGTCTTGGTGAGCAGTTCTTC; CDR3 protein: CASSPGLAGLGEQFF
clone size: NA; V gene: TRBV19; D gene: NA; J gene: TRBJ2-1; CDR3 DNA: TGTGCCAGTAGTATCCCGGGGAGTTCTACAGAGCGGCAGTTCTTC; CDR3 protein: CASSIPGSSTERQFF
clone size: NA; V gene: TRBV5-1; D gene: NA; J gene: TRBJ1-3; CDR3 DNA: TGCGCCAGCAGCGTAGGGGCAGCTGGAAACACCATATATTTT; CDR3 protein: CASSVGAAGNTIYF
clone size: NA; V gene: TRBV15; D gene: NA; J gene: TRBJ1-4; CDR3 DNA: TGTGCCACCAGCAGAGACCCCGGACTCATTCGGAAGGAAAAACTGTTTTTT; CDR3 protein: CATSRDPGLIRKEKLFF
clone size: NA; V gene: TRBV28; D gene: TRBD2; J gene: TRBJ2-1; CDR3 DNA: TGTGCCAGCAGTTACCCGGGGCTAGCGGGTGAGCAGTTCTTC; CDR3 protein: CASSYPGLAGEQFF
clone size: NA; V gene: TRBV14; D gene: TRBD2; J gene: TRBJ2-3; CDR3 DNA: TGTGCCAGCAGCCAAGAACTAGCGGGAGAGTGGGGAGATACGCAGTATTTT; CDR3 protein: CASSQELAGEWGDTQYF
clone size: NA; V gene: TRBV28; D gene: TRBD2; J gene: TRBJ2-7; CDR3 DNA: TGTGCCAGCAGTTTAGGGGGGAGGGCCTACGAGCAGTACTTC; CDR3 protein: CASSLGGRAYEQYF
clone size: NA; V gene: TRBV4-1; D gene: NA; J gene: TRBJ2-5; CDR3 DNA: TGCGCCAGCAGCCTTGATGGACAACAAGAGACCCAGTACTTC; CDR3 protein: CASSLDGQQETQYF
clone size: NA; V gene: TRBV5-1; D gene: TRBD2; J gene: TRBJ2-1; CDR3 DNA: TGCGCCAGCAGTCCAGTTGGGCGCGGGAGGGCCGTCAATGAGCAGTTCTTC; CDR3 protein: CASSPVGRGRAVNEQFF
clone size: NA; V gene: TRBV5-1; D gene: TRBD1; J gene: TRBJ2-5; CDR3 DNA: TGCGCCAGCAGCTTGGAGGGACAGGGGGCGCAAAGGCCAAGAGAGACCCAGTACTTC; CDR3 protein: CASSLEGQGAQRPRETQYF
clone size: NA; V gene: TRBV6-6; D gene: TRBD2; J gene: TRBJ2-3; CDR3 DNA: TGTGCCAGCAGTTTACTAGCGGGAGCAGATACGCAGTATTTT; CDR3 protein: CASSLLAGADTQYF
clone size: once; V gene: TRBV5-1; D gene: NA; J gene: TRBJ1-1; CDR3 DNA: TGCGCCAGCAGCTTGGTTGGGGTCATGAACACTGAAGCTTTCTTT; CDR3 protein: CASSLVGVMNTEAFF
clone size: NA; V gene: TRBV28; D gene: NA; J gene: TRBJ1-5; CDR3 DNA: TGTGCCAGTACCCGGGACAATAGCAATCAGCCCCAGCATTTT; CDR3 protein: CASTRDNSNQPQHF
clone size: NA; V gene: TRBV14; D gene: TRBD1; J gene: TRBJ1-2; CDR3 DNA: TGTGCCAGCAGCCAGGTGGACAGGTTTGGCTACACCTTC; CDR3 protein: CASSQVDRFGYTF
clone size: NA; V gene: TRBV5-1; D gene: TRBD1; J gene: TRBJ2-2; CDR3 DNA: TGCGCCAGCAGCTTGGACGGCAGGGGGCGCGTATTTACCGGGGAGCTGTTTTTT; CDR3 protein: CASSLDGRGRVFTGELFF
clone size: NA; V gene: TRBV6-5; D gene: NA; J gene: TRBJ2-2; CDR3 DNA: TGTGCCAGCCGCTGGAGGGGAATGAACACCGGGGAGCTGTTTTTT; CDR3 protein: CASRWRGMNTGELFF
clone size: once; V gene: TRBV29-1; D gene: NA; J gene: TRBJ2-7; CDR3 DNA: TGCAGCGTTATCGGAGGCAGCGCCTACGAGCAGTACTTC; CDR3 protein: CSVIGGSAYEQYF
clone size: NA; V gene: TRBV18; D gene: TRBD2; J gene: TRBJ2-7; CDR3 DNA: TGTGCCAGCTCACCACAGCGGGACTATCTTTTGGACGAGCAGTACTTC; CDR3 protein: CASSPQRDYLLDEQYF
clone size: NA; V gene: TRBV7-3; D gene: TRBD1; J gene: TRBJ2-3; CDR3 DNA: TGTGCCAGCAGCTCAACAGGGGATGGCGATACGCAGTATTTT; CDR3 protein: CASSSTGDGDTQYF
clone size: NA; V gene: TRBV6-1; D gene: TRBD2; J gene: TRBJ2-5; CDR3 DNA: TGTGCCAGCAGTGAATCCCTAGCGGGAGTACAGTCTGGGCAGTACTTC; CDR3 protein: CASSESLAGVQSGQYF
clone size: NA; V gene: TRBV5-1; D gene: NA; J gene: TRBJ1-1; CDR3 DNA: TGCGCCAGCAGCACGACAGCTATGAACACTGAAGCTTTCTTT; CDR3 protein: CASSTTAMNTEAFF
clone size: NA; V gene: TRBV6-5; D gene: TRBD1; J gene: TRBJ1-2; CDR3 DNA: TGTGCCAGCAACCCCGGGACAGGGGTTTACTATGGCTACACCTTC; CDR3 protein: CASNPGTGVYYGYTF
clone size: once; V gene: TRBV4-1; D gene: NA; J gene: TRBJ2-1; CDR3 DNA: TGCGCCAGCAGCCAAGAGGATAGGACGGGTGAGCAGTTCTTC; CDR3 protein: CASSQEDRTGEQFF
clone size: NA; V gene: TRBV6-5; D gene: NA; J gene: TRBJ2-1; CDR3 DNA: TGTGCCAGCAGGGGTACAGGGTCCCCCTACAATGAGCAGTTCTTC; CDR3 protein: CASRGTGSPYNEQFF
clone size: NA; V gene: TRBV5-4; D gene: NA; J gene: TRBJ1-5; CDR3 DNA: TGTGCCAGCAGCTCGGATCAGCCCCAGCATTTT; CDR3 protein: CASSSDQPQHF
clone size: once; V gene: TRBV29-1; D gene: TRBD2; J gene: TRBJ2-7; CDR3 DNA: TGCAGCGTTAGGGGGACTAGCGGGAGGATCGAGCAGTACTTC; CDR3 protein: CSVRGTSGRIEQYF
clone size: NA; V gene: TRBV6-5; D gene: NA; J gene: TRBJ1-3; CDR3 DNA: TGTGCCAGCAGTTACAACTCTGGAAACACCATATATTTT; CDR3 protein: CASSYNSGNTIYF
clone size: few; V gene: TRBV7-3; D gene: TRBD2; J gene: TRBJ2-3; CDR3 DNA: TGTGCCAGCAGCCCGTATAGCGGGGTAGGAACAGATACGCAGTATTTT; CDR3 protein: CASSPYSGVGTDTQYF
clone size: NA; V gene: TRBV6-1; D gene: NA; J gene: TRBJ1-2; CDR3 DNA: TGTGCCAGCGTGACGGACGGGAACCCCTATGGCTACACCTTC; CDR3 protein: CASVTDGNPYGYTF
clone size: NA; V gene: TRBV5-4; D gene: NA; J gene: TRBJ1-5; CDR3 DNA: TGTGCCAGCTACCCACTCTATAGCAATCAGCCCCAGCATTTT; CDR3 protein: CASYPLYSNQPQHF
clone size: NA; V gene: TRBV19; D gene: TRBD1; J gene: TRBJ1-5; CDR3 DNA: TGTGCCAGTAGTATAAAGGCAGGGGGCGACTCCTTTTATAGCAATCAGCCCCAGCATTTT; CDR3 protein: CASSIKAGGDSFYSNQPQHF
clone size: once; V gene: TRBV15; D gene: TRBD1; J gene: TRBJ1-5; CDR3 DNA: TGTGCCACCAGCAGTACAGGGGGAGGCGGCAATCAGCCCCAGCATTTT; CDR3 protein: CATSSTGGGGNQPQHF
clone size: NA; V gene: TRBV7-6; D gene: TRBD2; J gene: TRBJ2-1; CDR3 DNA: TGTGCCAGCAGCCGACACCCAAGTAGCGGGGTTAGCTCCTACAATGAGCAGTTCTTC; CDR3 protein: CASSRHPSSGVSSYNEQFF
clone size: NA; V gene: TRBV18; D gene: TRBD1; J gene: TRBJ2-5; CDR3 DNA: TGTGCCAGCTCACCAGGGGCAGGGGGCGGAGAGACCCAGTACTTC; CDR3 protein: CASSPGAGGGETQYF